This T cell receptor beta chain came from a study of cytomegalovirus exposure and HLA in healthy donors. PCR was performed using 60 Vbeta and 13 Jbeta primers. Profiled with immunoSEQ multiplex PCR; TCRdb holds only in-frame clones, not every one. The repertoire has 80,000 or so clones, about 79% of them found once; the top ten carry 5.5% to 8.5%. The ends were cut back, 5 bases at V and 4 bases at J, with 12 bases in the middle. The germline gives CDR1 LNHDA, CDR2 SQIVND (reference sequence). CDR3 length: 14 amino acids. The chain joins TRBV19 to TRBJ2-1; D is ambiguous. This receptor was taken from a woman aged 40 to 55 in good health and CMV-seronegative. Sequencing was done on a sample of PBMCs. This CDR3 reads CASSADGAYNEQFF. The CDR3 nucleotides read TGTGCCAGTAGTGCGGATGGAGCTTACAATGAGCAGTTCTTC. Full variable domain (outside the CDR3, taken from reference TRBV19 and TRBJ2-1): DGGITQSPKYLFRKEGQNVTLSCEQNLNHDAMYWYRQDPGQGLRLIYYSQIVNDFQKGDIAEGYSVSREKKESFPLTVTSAQKNPTAFYLCASSADGAYNEQFFGPGTRLTVL.